These 25 T cell receptor beta chains originate from one sample sequenced in a study of OX40 agonist ivuxolimab in advanced cancers. Data came from immunoSEQ multiplex PCR; TCRdb stores just in-frame clones and leaves some out. The data hold just over 95,000 clones, with 85% to 90% observed a single time. The material was CD4+ or CD8+ T cells sorted from blood, obtained in a trial of the OX40 agonist ivuxolimab. The receptors were gathered from an adult with an advanced solid tumor such as melanoma, head and neck, liver or kidney cancer.

The chain is built from TRBV7-9 and TRBJ2-1; D may be TRBD2 (5 bases). Germline V gene data show CDR1 as SEHNR and CDR2 as FQNEAQ (reference sequence). The CDR3 sequence is 13 residues long. Deletions cut 0 bases from V and 7 bases from J, with 7 bases between. CDR3 nucleotide sequence: TGTGCCAGCAGCTTAGCGTCGGGAAATGAGCAGTTCTTC. Residues: CASSLASGNEQFF.

The count of this clone is one. The chain employs TRBV7-9 and TRBJ2-2; 10 bases match TRBD2. This CDR3 comprises 17 residues. Germline CDR1 reads SEHNR; CDR2 reads FQNEAQ (reference sequence). The CDR3 spells CAHKASGREINTGELFF. For the CDR3, the DNA is TGTGCTCACAAGGCTAGCGGGAGAGAGATCAACACCGGGGAGCTGTTTTTT. Looking up the rest from reference TRBV7-9 and TRBJ2-2 gives the full variable domain: DTGVSQNPRHKITKRGQNVTFRCDPISEHNRLYWYRQTLGQGPEFLTYFQNEAQLEKSRLLSDRFSAERPKGSFSTLEIQRTEQGDSAMYLCAHKASGREINTGELFFGEGSRLTVL.

This clone has only a few counts. The chain joins TRBV7-2 to TRBJ2-7; TRBD1 agrees at 8 bases. Unmatched junction bases numbered 0, after V lost 3 bases and J lost 2 bases. The V gene's germline CDR1 is SGHTA and CDR2 FQGNSA. This CDR3 contains 13 residues. CDR3 DNA sequence: TGTGCCAGCAGCTTGACAGGGGCCTACGAGCAGTACTTC. Amino acid sequence: CASSLTGAYEQYF. The variable domain in full, with the rest retrieved from reference TRBV7-2 and TRBJ2-7, is GAGVSQSPSNKVTEKGKDVELRCDPISGHTALYWYRQSLGQGLEFLIYFQGNSAPDKSGLPSDRFSAERTGGSVSTLTIQRTQQEDSAVYLCASSLTGAYEQYFGPGTRLTVT.

The chain couples TRBV19 to TRBJ1-2; no reliable D call. The CDR3 length is 13 residues. CDR1 LNHDA and CDR2 SQIVND come from the germline V gene (reference sequence). V was cut by 8 bases and J by 0 bases, with 10 bases left in between. This CDR3 is CASSPSSNYGYTF. The CDR3 DNA reads TGTGCCAGTTCCCCGTCCTCTAACTATGGCTACACCTTC.

This chain uses TRBV25-1 with TRBJ2-1; 14 bases align to TRBD2. This CDR3 spans 16 amino acids. Germline V lookup: CDR1 MGHDK, CDR2 SYGVNS. J lost 7 bases, V lost 2 bases, and 4 bases had no gene match. Written as DNA, the CDR3 is TGTGCCAGCAGTGAAGGACTAGCGGGAGGACGGAATGAGCAGTTCTTC. This sequence encodes CASSEGLAGGRNEQFF. Complete variable domain (other parts from reference TRBV25-1 and TRBJ2-1): EADIYQTPRYLVIGTGKKITLECSQTMGHDKMYWYQQDPGMELHLIHYSYGVNSTEKGDLSSESTVSRIRTEHFPLTLESARPSHTSQYLCASSEGLAGGRNEQFFGPGTRLTVL.

This chain uses TRBV30 with TRBJ2-1, with unresolved D. CDR1 GTSNPN and CDR2 SVGIG come from the germline V gene (reference sequence). The CDR3 is 14 amino acids. Trimming took 3 bases from V and 6 from J, leaving 15 bases between them. The CDR3 spells CAWRPRHPGNEQFF. The CDR3 DNA reads TGTGCCTGGAGACCCCGGCACCCCGGCAATGAGCAGTTCTTC. Supplemented by reference TRBV30 and TRBJ2-1, the full variable domain reads SQTIHQWPATLVQPVGSPLSLECTVEGTSNPNLYWYRQAAGRGLQLLFYSVGIGQISSEVPQNLSASRPQDRQFILSSKKLLLSDSGFYLCAWRPRHPGNEQFFGPGTRLTVL.

The CDR3 nucleotides read TGTGCCAGCAGTGCCTCCAGGGGGACGAACACCGGGGAGCTGTTTTTT. It specifies CASSASRGTNTGELFF. This rearrangement joins TRBV6-1 to TRBJ2-2, with 7 bases that match TRBD1. This CDR3 has 16 amino acids. V shed 4 bases and J 0 bases; nucleotides not matched to a gene: 5. Germline values: CDR1 MNHNS, CDR2 SASEGT.

The V and J genes are TRBV27 and TRBJ1-5, with 7 nucleotides matching TRBD1. CDR3 length equals 14 residues. Germline loops: CDR1 MNHEY, CDR2 SMNVEV (reference sequence). V shed 6 bases and J 3 bases; nucleotides not matched to a gene: 5. In DNA, the CDR3 is TGTGCCAGCAGCACAGGGGCAAACAATCAGCCCCAGCATTTT. Translation gives CASSTGANNQPQHF.

V usage is TRBV29-1 and J usage is TRBJ1-4; the match to TRBD1 covers 10 bases. Germline V gives CDR1 SQVTM, CDR2 ANQGSEA. The CDR3 sequence is 14 residues long. The junction had 9 bases not matched to a gene; V was cut back by 6 bases and J by 8 bases. DNA for the CDR3: TGCAGCGTCCAACCGGGACAGGGGCCAGAAAAACTGTTTTTT. It codes for CSVQPGQGPEKLFF. Complete variable domain (other parts from reference TRBV29-1 and TRBJ1-4): SAVISQKPSRDICQRGTSLTIQCQVDSQVTMMFWYRQQPGQSLTLIATANQGSEATYESGFVIDKFPISRPNLTFSTLTVSNMSPEDSSIYLCSVQPGQGPEKLFFGSGTQLSVL.

The rearrangement links TRBV10-3 to TRBJ1-6; a weak D match, TRBD1 (6 bases). Germline-derived CDR1 and CDR2 are ENHRY and SYGVKD. Trimming took off 6 bases at V and 4 bases at J, with 10 bases between the two ends. This CDR3 is 14 amino acids long. CDR3: CAISPGQYNSPLHF. CDR3 nucleotides: TGTGCCATCAGCCCGGGACAATATAATTCACCCCTCCACTTT.

The chain couples TRBV4-1 to TRBJ1-1, with D possibly matching TRBD1 (5 bases). Per the germline V gene, CDR1 is MGHRA and CDR2 is YSYEKL. Trimming removed 4 bases at V and 0 bases at J, with 12 bases between. The CDR3 extends over 15 amino acids. CDR3 coding DNA: TGCGCCAGCAGCCCAATCTGGGGGGTGAACACTGAAGCTTTCTTT. It encodes CASSPIWGVNTEAFF.

The rearrangement links TRBV19 to TRBJ1-1, with 7 bases lining up with TRBD1. The germline gives CDR1 LNHDA, CDR2 SQIVND (reference sequence). The CDR3 runs to 18 residues. Unmatched junction bases numbered 15, after V lost 5 bases and J lost 0 bases. CDR3 sequence reads: CASSPIAPHRGMNTEAFF. CDR3 in DNA: TGTGCCAGTAGTCCAATCGCCCCACACAGGGGAATGAACACTGAAGCTTTCTTT.

The sample holds one count of this clone. The rearrangement links TRBV28 to TRBJ2-3; D unresolved. V lost 3 bases and J 0 bases, leaving 7 bases between the germline ends. Germline loops: CDR1 MDHEN, CDR2 SYDVKM. CDR3 length equals 14 residues. CDR3 sequence: CASSLDVSTDTQYF. CDR3 nucleotide sequence: TGTGCCAGCAGTTTGGACGTAAGCACAGATACGCAGTATTTT.

V and J are TRBV11-2 and TRBJ2-1; 11 bases are a match to TRBD2. The CDR3 consists of 15 residues. V lost 5 bases, J lost 8 bases, and 8 bases stayed unmatched. Germline values: CDR1 SGHAT, CDR2 FQNNGV. The CDR3 DNA reads as TGTGCCAGCAGCGGACTTAGCGGGAGGGGGCATGAGCAGTTCTTC. This sequence encodes CASSGLSGRGHEQFF.

The gene calls are TRBV30 and TRBJ2-3, with D possibly TRBD2 on 5 matching bases. CDR3 length: 14 residues. V gave up 0 bases and J gave up 6 bases, with 13 bases separating them. Germline V gene lookup returns CDR1 GTSNPN and CDR2 SVGIG (reference sequence). The CDR3 DNA follows: TGTGCCTGGAGTGTAACCAGCGGTTCTGATACGCAGTATTTT. As protein: CAWSVTSGSDTQYF. The full variable domain, its missing parts supplied by reference TRBV30 and TRBJ2-3, is SQTIHQWPATLVQPVGSPLSLECTVEGTSNPNLYWYRQAAGRGLQLLFYSVGIGQISSEVPQNLSASRPQDRQFILSSKKLLLSDSGFYLCAWSVTSGSDTQYFGPGTRLTVL.

This clone was recorded once. The rearrangement uses TRBV23-1 and TRBJ2-7; tentative D call: TRBD2 (6 bases). TRBV23-1 is an ORF for which the function is uncertain. The CDR3 consists of 19 residues. V was trimmed by 0 bases and J by 0 bases, leaving 21 bases between them. The CDR3 DNA sequence: TGCGCCAGCAGTCAATCGGGCCTAGGGGAGGACCTAAGCTCCTACGAGCAGTACTTC. Residues: CASSQSGLGEDLSSYEQYF.

CDR3 loop: CASSPLFKGQGLADTQYF. DNA for the CDR3: TGTGCCAGCTCACCCCTGTTTAAGGGACAGGGTTTGGCAGATACGCAGTATTTT. The chain joins TRBV18 to TRBJ2-3; 9 bases fit TRBD1. CDR3 size: 18 residues. Losses at the gene ends were 3 bases for V and 4 bases for J; bases not matched to a gene: 14. In germline, CDR1 is KGHSH, CDR2 LQKENI.

The V call is TRBV5-4, the J call TRBJ2-7; D gene unclear. The germline gives CDR1 SGHNT, CDR2 YYREEE (reference sequence). This CDR3 has 13 amino acids. Trimming stripped 4 bases from V and 4 bases from J, with 12 bases between. Written as DNA, the CDR3 is TGTGCCAGCAGCCTGCCTGGAACATACGAGCAGTACTTC. It is translated as CASSLPGTYEQYF.

The chain recombines TRBV15 with TRBJ1-4; D unclear. The V end lost 0 bases, the J end lost 8 bases, and 4 bases lay between the germline ends. The CDR3 spans 12 residues. CDR1 is LNHNV and CDR2 is YYDKDF in the germline V gene (reference sequence). CDR3 nucleotide sequence: TGTGCCACCAGCAGAGATAGAGAAAAACTGTTTTTT. Translation: CATSRDREKLFF.

The rearrangement uses TRBV19 and TRBJ2-7, with D perhaps matching TRBD1 or TRBD2 (5 bases each). CDR3 length equals 13 residues. Between the trimmed V and J ends, which lost 4 bases and 10 bases, there was a span of 17 bases. CDR1 is LNHDA, CDR2 SQIVND, per germline (reference sequence). The CDR3 here is CASSTIGRDQQYF. The CDR3 DNA reads as TGTGCCAGTAGTACCATTGGTAGGGACCAACAGTACTTC.

The V call is TRBV5-1, the J call TRBJ1-2, with 10 bases that match TRBD1. CDR1 SGHRS and CDR2 YFSETQ come from the germline V gene. The V segment lost 6 bases and the J segment 8 bases; nucleotides outside the gene matches: 7. The CDR3 has 13 residues. The CDR3 region has the DNA TGCGCCAGCACCCGGGACAGGGGTTACGGCTACACCTTC. Its translation is CASTRDRGYGYTF.

This clone has a single count. Its ends do not fully match the called genes, so a read error is possible. The CDR3 region is CASSVGIF. The CDR3 coding sequence is TGTGCCAGCAGCGTTGGGATCTTC. V gene TRBV6-1 combines with J gene TRBJ2-1, with D hard to call. The CDR3 covers 8 residues. CDR1 and CDR2 (germline): MNHNS, SASEGT.

This clone appeared a single time. V usage is TRBV30 and J usage is TRBJ1-5; D ambiguous. The CDR3 has 13 amino acids. Trimming took off 0 bases at V and 4 bases at J, with 7 bases between the two ends. Germline assignment: CDR1 GTSNPN and CDR2 SVGIG (reference sequence). CDR3 sequence reads: CAWSVSTNQPQHF. CDR3 DNA: TGTGCCTGGAGTGTATCCACGAATCAGCCCCAGCATTTT.

This clone was recorded once. The gene calls are TRBV2 and TRBJ1-1; D perhaps matches TRBD1 (5 bases). Trimming took 7 bases from V and 1 from J, leaving 16 bases between them. Per the germline V gene, CDR1 is SNHLY and CDR2 is FYNNEI. CDR3 length equals 15 residues. CDR3 sequence (DNA): TGTGCCAGCAAGGGGTCACACCTTCGGAACACTGAAGCTTTCTTT. Its translation: CASKGSHLRNTEAFF. The full variable domain, completed using reference TRBV2 and TRBJ1-1, is EPEVTQTPSHQVTQMGQEVILRCVPISNHLYFYWYRQILGQKVEFLVSFYNNEISEKSEIFDDQFSVERPDGSNFTLKIRSTKLEDSAMYFCASKGSHLRNTEAFFGQGTRLTVV.

The chain has TRBV6-5 and TRBJ2-7, with D unclear. Germline assignment: CDR1 MNHEY and CDR2 SVGAGI. The CDR3 consists of 12 residues. The V end lost 10 bases, the J end lost 3 bases, and 13 bases lay between the germline ends. CDR3 sequence: CATAPKGYEQYF. In nucleotides, the CDR3 is TGTGCCACCGCCCCCAAAGGCTACGAGCAGTACTTC.